This T cell receptor beta chain emerged from a study of identical twins' blood T cells. Study results and limitations: Abundant TCRbeta CDR3s overlapped more between twins than with unrelated donors.

V lost 8 bases, J lost 4 bases, and 21 bases lay in between. There are 16 residues in the CDR3. Looked up from germline, CDR1 is MDHEN and CDR2 is SYDVKM. Six healthy women, forming three identical twin pairs, donated samples. The sample holds a few counts of this clonotype. Its antigen remains unidentified. TCR cDNA libraries were made from RNA using a previously described, modified protocol. Each TCR cDNA library carried sample-specific barcodes on both ends. TCRdb recomputed calls from the 5' RACE reads with MiXCR, one row per CDR3 protein. There are about 370,000 distinct CDR3 sequences in the sample; about 28% occur only once, and roughly 6.1% lies in the top ten.

J is TRBJ1-5 and V is TRBV28; D gene unclear. The sequence was obtained from a woman aged 18 to 55 in good health. Sequenced sample: PBMCs. CDR3 nucleotides: TGTGCCAGCGAGGACGGAGGGTGGACCTTAAATCAGCCCCAGCATTTT. Its protein product is CASEDGGWTLNQPQHF.